Listed below are T cell receptor beta chains from one sample, sequenced in a study of blood T cell repertoires in COVID-19. Assay used: immunoSEQ multiplex PCR; TCRdb lists only in-frame clones, some missing. Of 55,000 to 75,000 clones listed, over 75% were seen once; the top ten hold around 9.7%. Sequencing used peripheral blood. Receptors originate from a human donor in a cohort sampled during active COVID-19. Each CDR3 is given with its conserved first and last residue. Each record gives: CDR3 protein, V gene, clone size. Rows give clone size only sometimes, using once, few, many, or a class for an expanded clone.

cdr3_aa: CASSLQSGSGELFF
v_call: TRBV7-2
clone_size: NA

cdr3_aa: CASSLTRGAVAYEKLFF
v_call: TRBV27
clone_size: NA

cdr3_aa: CASTRGGSNYGYTF
v_call: TRBV27
clone_size: NA

cdr3_aa: CASSGTTGLGGNTIYF
v_call: TRBV6-1
clone_size: few

cdr3_aa: CASSAGTSLAETQYF
v_call: TRBV9
clone_size: NA

cdr3_aa: CATSGGLAEVGGTQYF
v_call: TRBV24-1
clone_size: NA

cdr3_aa: CASSSPGREQYF
v_call: TRBV11-2
clone_size: NA

cdr3_aa: CATSDLRGPPPDYEQYF
v_call: TRBV24-1
clone_size: NA

cdr3_aa: CASSLPGLDGYTF
v_call: TRBV5-4
clone_size: NA

cdr3_aa: CASSNLGHHNEQFF
v_call: TRBV6-5
clone_size: NA

cdr3_aa: CASSYTLYEQYF
v_call: TRBV7-9
clone_size: few

cdr3_aa: CASSATVDYGYTF
v_call: TRBV2
clone_size: NA

cdr3_aa: CASRATGASNQPQHF
v_call: TRBV19
clone_size: NA

cdr3_aa: CASSVTSLGGELFF
v_call: TRBV9
clone_size: NA

cdr3_aa: CSVRGGSSGYTF
v_call: TRBV29-1
clone_size: NA

cdr3_aa: CASSEVLAPDTQYF
v_call: TRBV25-1
clone_size: NA

cdr3_aa: CASSPTGQGFHEQYF
v_call: TRBV7-3
clone_size: NA

cdr3_aa: CASSQELPRVLNTEAFF
v_call: TRBV4-3
clone_size: medium-sized

cdr3_aa: CAISVTGQDYGYTF
v_call: TRBV10-3
clone_size: NA

cdr3_aa: CAISESGQGSNQPQHF
v_call: TRBV10-3
clone_size: NA

cdr3_aa: CANYLTGTNYGYTF
v_call: TRBV25-1
clone_size: few

cdr3_aa: CASSIVAGDTEAFF
v_call: TRBV9
clone_size: NA

cdr3_aa: CASSQTGYGTGELFF
v_call: TRBV7-7
clone_size: NA

cdr3_aa: CASSELAGYGYTF
v_call: TRBV19
clone_size: NA

cdr3_aa: CSVKKGQGSKDEQYF
v_call: TRBV29-1
clone_size: few

cdr3_aa: CASLKGTGDTGELFF
v_call: TRBV19
clone_size: once

cdr3_aa: CASSGDNNQPQHF
v_call: TRBV2
clone_size: NA

cdr3_aa: CASSQERLAGSSYEQYF
v_call: TRBV4-3
clone_size: NA

cdr3_aa: CASTSGRLLRGKNIQYF
v_call: TRBV28
clone_size: NA

cdr3_aa: CASNPPGQTYEQYF
v_call: TRBV5-1
clone_size: few

cdr3_aa: CASSLGGPSTNEQFF
v_call: TRBV11-3
clone_size: NA

cdr3_aa: CASSVGASGTYEQYF
v_call: TRBV9
clone_size: NA

cdr3_aa: CASMKDRGGAEAFF
v_call: TRBV2
clone_size: NA

cdr3_aa: CASSKAPETGQPYEQYF
v_call: TRBV21-1
clone_size: NA

cdr3_aa: CASRQGVGLNQPQHF
v_call: TRBV19
clone_size: NA

cdr3_aa: CASSFGRFSAEQYF
v_call: TRBV19
clone_size: NA

cdr3_aa: CASSEPGLQTIYGYTF
v_call: TRBV3-1/TRBV3-2
clone_size: NA

cdr3_aa: CASSPQGGPSGSYEQYF
v_call: TRBV4-2
clone_size: NA

cdr3_aa: CASSAGLAASYEQYF
v_call: TRBV7-6
clone_size: NA

cdr3_aa: CASSLPGLYGYTF
v_call: TRBV7-3
clone_size: NA

cdr3_aa: CASSPTNEKLFF
v_call: TRBV7-9
clone_size: NA

cdr3_aa: CASSQADRGPDTQYF
v_call: TRBV3-1/TRBV3-2
clone_size: NA

cdr3_aa: CASTWDINQPQHF
v_call: TRBV28
clone_size: NA

cdr3_aa: CASSRAGGANVLTF
v_call: TRBV14
clone_size: NA

cdr3_aa: CASSQGNSNSYEQYF
v_call: TRBV4-3
clone_size: once

cdr3_aa: CASSPLRTGFDNEQFF
v_call: TRBV7-9
clone_size: NA

cdr3_aa: CASSLASSNNEQFF
v_call: TRBV27
clone_size: once

cdr3_aa: CASPGGANTEAFF
v_call: TRBV30
clone_size: NA

cdr3_aa: CASSQAHGGGLINEQFF
v_call: TRBV3-1/TRBV3-2
clone_size: NA

cdr3_aa: CAWSTPLDRDQPQHF
v_call: TRBV30
clone_size: NA

cdr3_aa: CASSFRAGVGYTF
v_call: TRBV7-2
clone_size: NA